The rows below give T cell receptor beta chains drawn from one sample of a study of cytomegalovirus exposure and HLA in healthy donors. The table came from immunoSEQ multiplex PCR; TCRdb's copy has only in-frame clones and leaves some out. The sample consists of 150,000 to 200,000 clones, approximately 80% of them appearing once. Sequenced: PBMCs. These receptors all come from a woman in her thirties in good health and CMV-seronegative. The CDR3 runs from the conserved cysteine through the conserved F or W. The order of the fields is D gene, V gene, J gene, clone size, CDR3 protein, CDR3 DNA. A D gene is named only where the DNA matches it firmly. Size is stated for part of the rows, as once, few or many counts, or as a class when the clone is expanded.

>-|TRBV19|TRBJ2-7|-
CASSIVFRDTTYEQYF
TGTGCCAGTAGTATAGTGTTTCGGGACACCACCTACGAGCAGTACTTC
>-|TRBV6-5|TRBJ2-7|-
CASSQSRVHYEQYF
TGTGCCAGCAGTCAGTCCAGGGTCCACTACGAGCAGTACTTC
>-|TRBV7-8|TRBJ2-7|few
CASSLAGRRNEQYF
TGTGCCAGCAGCTTAGCAGGCAGGAGGAACGAGCAGTACTTC
>-|TRBV11-2|TRBJ1-4|-
CASSFPSILTNEKLFF
TGTGCCAGCAGCTTCCCAAGCATATTAACTAATGAAAAACTGTTTTTT
>TRBD1|TRBV12-5|TRBJ1-5|few
CASGIQGNDNQPQHF
TGTGCTAGTGGGATACAGGGGAATGATAATCAGCCCCAGCATTTT
>-|TRBV7-9|TRBJ2-1|few
CASSLGYGEQFF
TGTGCCAGCAGCTTAGGGTACGGTGAGCAGTTCTTC
>-|TRBV19|TRBJ1-2|few
CASSISTETGYTF
TGTGCCAGTAGTATCTCGACAGAGACTGGCTACACCTTC
>TRBD1|TRBV7-3|TRBJ2-1|-
CASRRTGGSPSSYNEQFF
TGTGCCAGCAGAAGGACAGGGGGGAGCCCCAGCTCCTACAATGAGCAGTTCTTC
>-|TRBV6-6|TRBJ1-5|-
CASSTPGDGNQPQHF
TGTGCCAGCAGTACCCCAGGGGATGGCAATCAGCCCCAGCATTTT
>-|TRBV5-1|TRBJ1-1|-
CASSLSGFGTEAFF
TGCGCCAGCAGCTTGTCGGGGTTTGGCACTGAAGCTTTCTTT
>TRBD1|TRBV11-2|TRBJ2-7|few
CASSSDRGHEQYF
TGTGCCAGCAGCTCCGACAGGGGTCACGAGCAGTACTTC
>-|TRBV25-1|TRBJ2-2|once
CASSDDSTNTGELFF
TGTGCCAGCAGTGACGACAGTACGAACACCGGGGAGCTGTTTTTT
>-|TRBV13|TRBJ2-1|-
CASSLLQGGKGNEQFF
TGTGCCAGCAGCTTACTTCAGGGGGGTAAGGGGAATGAGCAGTTCTTC
>-|TRBV9|TRBJ2-5|-
CASSVMSQETQYF
TGTGCCAGCAGCGTAATGAGCCAAGAGACCCAGTACTTC
>-|TRBV5-6|TRBJ1-2|-
CASSPFGNYGYTF
TGTGCCAGCAGCCCCTTCGGGAACTATGGCTACACCTTC
>TRBD2|TRBV4-2|TRBJ2-7|-
CASSPTLSGGYSYEQYF
TGTGCCAGCAGCCCTACTCTTAGCGGGGGTTACTCCTACGAGCAGTACTTC
>-|TRBV19|TRBJ2-7|few
CASSIGGQGYEQYF
TGTGCCAGTAGTATTGGGGGACAAGGCTACGAGCAGTACTTC
>TRBD1|TRBV2|TRBJ1-2|-
CASSGRDRERGNYGYTF
TGTGCCAGCAGTGGACGAGACAGGGAGAGGGGTAACTATGGCTACACCTTC
>TRBD1|TRBV7-3|TRBJ2-5|-
CASSLRQGRETQYF
TGTGCCAGCAGCTTAAGACAGGGGAGGGAGACCCAGTACTTC
>-|TRBV9|TRBJ1-2|once
CASSVAREGYGYTF
TGTGCCAGCAGCGTAGCCAGGGAGGGCTATGGCTACACCTTC
>TRBD2|TRBV19|TRBJ2-5|few
CASSTPGLAEQETQYF
TGTGCCAGTAGTACCCCGGGACTAGCGGAACAAGAGACCCAGTACTTC